The 3 T cell receptor beta chains listed next were all sequenced from one sample in a study of T cell repertoires in cytomegalovirus infection. TCRdb used MiXCR to reprocess the reads, holding one entry per CDR3 protein. The repertoire holds around 23,000 distinct CDR3 sequences, with under 25% as singletons. These receptors have no known antigen. The sample here was CD8+ T cells from cultured PBMCs, taken from culture after CMV antigen stimulation. The receptors derive from a human donor in good health (CMV status not recorded). Some clones in this sample may be carry-over from other donors' samples.

This clonotype was detected a few times. The J gene is TRBJ1-1, the V gene TRBV19, with TRBD1 matching over 9 bases. This CDR3 is 16 amino acids long. Per the germline V gene, CDR1 is LNHDA and CDR2 is SQIVND (reference sequence). V trimming: 5 bases; J trimming: 4 bases; junction bases outside the gene matches: 11. This CDR3 is CASSLYGTGRSTEAFF. CDR3 DNA sequence: TGTGCCAGTAGTCTCTACGGGACAGGGCGATCCACTGAAGCTTTCTTT.

This clonotype was observed a handful of times. The chain carries TRBV6-2 or TRBV6-3 and TRBJ1-3; no definite D call. Germline values: CDR1 MNHEY, CDR2 SVGEGT. There are 15 residues in the CDR3. Deletions cut 4 bases from V and 0 bases from J, with 10 bases between. The CDR3 nucleotides read TGTGCCAGCAGTTTAAGCCCAGGCTCTGGAAACACCATATATTTT. Its translation is CASSLSPGSGNTIYF.

This clonotype was seen more than once but under ten times. The chain is built from TRBV27 and TRBJ1-6; TRBD1 is a possible D gene (5 bases). Trimming removed 4 bases from V and 1 base from J, with 20 bases in between. CDR1 and CDR2 from the germline V gene are MNHEY and SMNVEV (reference sequence). The CDR3 has 19 residues. CDR3 DNA: TGTGCCAGCAGTTCGCAACGGGGGGGATCTAGGTCCTATAATTCACCCCTCCACTTT. Translated: CASSSQRGGSRSYNSPLHF.